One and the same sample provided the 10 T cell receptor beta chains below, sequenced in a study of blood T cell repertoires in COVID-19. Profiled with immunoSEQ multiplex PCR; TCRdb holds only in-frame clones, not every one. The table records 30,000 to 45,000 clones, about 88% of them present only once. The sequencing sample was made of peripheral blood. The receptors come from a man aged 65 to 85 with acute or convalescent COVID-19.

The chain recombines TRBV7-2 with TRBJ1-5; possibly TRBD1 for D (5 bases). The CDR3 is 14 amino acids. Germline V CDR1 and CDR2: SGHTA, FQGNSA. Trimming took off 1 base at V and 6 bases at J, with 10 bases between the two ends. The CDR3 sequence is CASSLGRVGQPQHF. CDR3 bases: TGTGCCAGCAGCTTAGGCAGGGTGGGTCAGCCCCAGCATTTT. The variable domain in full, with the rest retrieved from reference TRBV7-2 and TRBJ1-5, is GAGVSQSPSNKVTEKGKDVELRCDPISGHTALYWYRQSLGQGLEFLIYFQGNSAPDKSGLPSDRFSAERTGGSVSTLTIQRTQQEDSAVYLCASSLGRVGQPQHFGDGTRLSIL.

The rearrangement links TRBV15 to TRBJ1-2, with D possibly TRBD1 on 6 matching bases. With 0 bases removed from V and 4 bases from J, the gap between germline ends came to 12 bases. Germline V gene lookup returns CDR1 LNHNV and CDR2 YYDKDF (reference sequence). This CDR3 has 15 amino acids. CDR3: CATSRDPGEGYGYTF. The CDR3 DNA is TGTGCCACCAGCAGAGATCCAGGGGAAGGCTATGGCTACACCTTC.

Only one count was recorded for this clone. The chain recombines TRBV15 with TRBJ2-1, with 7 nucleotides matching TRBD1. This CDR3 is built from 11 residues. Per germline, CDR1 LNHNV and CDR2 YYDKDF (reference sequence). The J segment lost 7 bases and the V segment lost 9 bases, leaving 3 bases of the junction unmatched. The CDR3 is CATRQGNEQFF. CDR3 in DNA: TGTGCCACGCGACAGGGAAATGAGCAGTTCTTC.

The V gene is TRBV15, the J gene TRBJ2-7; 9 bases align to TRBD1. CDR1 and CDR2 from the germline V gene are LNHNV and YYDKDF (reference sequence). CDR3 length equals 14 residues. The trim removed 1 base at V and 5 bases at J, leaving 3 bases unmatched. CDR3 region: CATSRVGQGDEQYF. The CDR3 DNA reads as TGTGCCACCAGCAGAGTGGGACAGGGTGACGAGCAGTACTTC.

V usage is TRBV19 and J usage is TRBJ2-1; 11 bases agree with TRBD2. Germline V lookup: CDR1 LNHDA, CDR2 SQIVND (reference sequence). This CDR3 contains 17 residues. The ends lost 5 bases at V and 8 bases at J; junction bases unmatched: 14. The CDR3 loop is CASSSLFTSGRGDEQFF. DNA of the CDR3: TGTGCCAGTAGTTCTTTATTCACTAGCGGGAGAGGGGATGAGCAGTTCTTC.

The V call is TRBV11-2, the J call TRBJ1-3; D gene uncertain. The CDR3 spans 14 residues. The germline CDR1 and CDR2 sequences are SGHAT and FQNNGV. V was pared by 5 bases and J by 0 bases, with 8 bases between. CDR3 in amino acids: CASSPGHSGNTIYF. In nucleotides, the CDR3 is TGTGCCAGCAGCCCAGGCCACTCTGGAAACACCATATATTTT.

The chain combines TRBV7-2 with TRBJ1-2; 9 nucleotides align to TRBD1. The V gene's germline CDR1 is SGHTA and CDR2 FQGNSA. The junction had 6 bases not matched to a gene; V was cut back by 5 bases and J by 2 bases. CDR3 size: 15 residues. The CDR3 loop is CASSPRTGVNYGYTF. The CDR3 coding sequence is TGTGCCAGCAGCCCAAGGACAGGGGTGAACTATGGCTACACCTTC. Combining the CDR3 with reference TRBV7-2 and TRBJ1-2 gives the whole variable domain GAGVSQSPSNKVTEKGKDVELRCDPISGHTALYWYRQSLGQGLEFLIYFQGNSAPDKSGLPSDRFSAERTGGSVSTLTIQRTQQEDSAVYLCASSPRTGVNYGYTFGSGTRLTVV.

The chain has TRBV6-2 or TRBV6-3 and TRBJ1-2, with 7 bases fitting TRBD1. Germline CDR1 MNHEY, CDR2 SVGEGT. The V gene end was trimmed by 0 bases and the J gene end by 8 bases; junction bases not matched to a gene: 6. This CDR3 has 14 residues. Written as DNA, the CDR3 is TGTGCCAGCAGTTACTCAGGGGGCGCGGTCGGCTACACCTTC. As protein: CASSYSGGAVGYTF.

In DNA, the CDR3 is TGTGCCAGCAGCTCATACAGGGTCGAGCAGTACTTC. It yields the protein CASSSYRVEQYF. This chain links TRBV7-9 with TRBJ2-7, with TRBD1 as a possible D gene (6 bases). Per the germline V gene, CDR1 is SEHNR and CDR2 is FQNEAQ (reference sequence). The length of the CDR3 is 12 residues. Trimming cost V 4 bases and J 6 bases, with 10 bases left between them.

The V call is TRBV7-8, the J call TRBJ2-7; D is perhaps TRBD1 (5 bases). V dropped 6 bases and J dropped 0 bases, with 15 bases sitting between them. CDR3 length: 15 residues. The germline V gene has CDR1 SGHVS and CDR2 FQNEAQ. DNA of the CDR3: TGTGCCAGCAGTCTTCAGGGTTCCTACTCCTACGAGCAGTACTTC. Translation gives CASSLQGSYSYEQYF.